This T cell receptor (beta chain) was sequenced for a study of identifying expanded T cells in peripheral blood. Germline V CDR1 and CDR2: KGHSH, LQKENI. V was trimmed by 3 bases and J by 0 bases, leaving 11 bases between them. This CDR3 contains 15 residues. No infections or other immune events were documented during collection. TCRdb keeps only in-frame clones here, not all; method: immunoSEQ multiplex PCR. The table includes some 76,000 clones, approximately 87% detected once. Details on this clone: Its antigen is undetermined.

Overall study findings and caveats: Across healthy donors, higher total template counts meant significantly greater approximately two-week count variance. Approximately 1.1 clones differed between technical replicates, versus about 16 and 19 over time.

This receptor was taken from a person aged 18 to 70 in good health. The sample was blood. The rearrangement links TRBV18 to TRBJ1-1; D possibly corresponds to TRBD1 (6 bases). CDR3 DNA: TGTGCCAGCTCACCGGCACAGGGCGTGAACACTGAAGCTTTCTTT. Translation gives CASSPAQGVNTEAFF.